The 14 T cell receptor beta chains below were found in one sample sequenced in a study of shared clonotypes between healthy human individuals. Profiled with immunoSEQ multiplex PCR; TCRdb holds only in-frame clones, not every one. The repertoire holds fewer than 1.6 million clones, with approximately 98.5% as singletons. Sequenced: naive CD4+ T cells sorted from blood. Subset reported: CD45RA+ positively selected. The receptors derive from a young man in good health.

The rearrangement joins TRBV5-1 to TRBJ1-1, with 9 bases aligning to TRBD1. Germline CDR1 SGHRS, CDR2 YFSETQ. The V gene end was trimmed by 4 bases and the J gene end by 4 bases; junction bases not matched to a gene: 5. The CDR3 is made up of 14 amino acids. The CDR3 here is CASSVTGGVTEAFF. CDR3 in DNA: TGCGCCAGCAGCGTAACAGGGGGCGTCACTGAAGCTTTCTTT.

The chain has TRBV2 and TRBJ2-2; 9 positions match TRBD2. From germline, CDR1 is SNHLY and CDR2 FYNNEI. The J segment lost 6 bases and the V segment lost 8 bases, leaving 4 bases of the junction unmatched. CDR3 length: 13 residues. CDR3 protein: CASGGLAAGELFF. The CDR3 nucleotides are TGTGCCAGCGGGGGACTAGCCGCCGGGGAGCTGTTTTTT. The full variable domain, completed using reference TRBV2 and TRBJ2-2, is EPEVTQTPSHQVTQMGQEVILRCVPISNHLYFYWYRQILGQKVEFLVSFYNNEISEKSEIFDDQFSVERPDGSNFTLKIRSTKLEDSAMYFCASGGLAAGELFFGEGSRLTVL.

The chain joins TRBV18 to TRBJ2-7, with 8 bases aligning to TRBD2. The germline V gene has CDR1 KGHSH and CDR2 LQKENI. With 1 base clipped from V and 2 bases from J, the junction kept 10 bases outside the gene matches. The CDR3 length is 17 residues. CDR3 in amino acids: CASSPLPLSGSTYEQYF. In nucleotides, the CDR3 is TGTGCCAGCTCACCACTTCCGTTGAGCGGGAGTACCTACGAGCAGTACTTC.

The chain uses TRBV10-3 and TRBJ2-7; TRBD2 might be the D (7 bases). V was clipped by 2 bases and J by 5 bases, with 13 bases between them. The CDR3 length is 14 residues. From germline, CDR1 is ENHRY and CDR2 SYGVKD. The CDR3 DNA reads as TGTGCCATCAGTGAGAGGGGGGGGAGGCACGAGCAGTACTTC. This codes for CAISERGGRHEQYF.

V usage is TRBV29-1 and J usage is TRBJ1-5, with 9 bases aligning to TRBD1. The CDR3 extends over 14 amino acids. Germline CDR1 is SQVTM and CDR2 is ANQGSEA. V lost 6 bases, J lost 1 base, and 4 bases stayed unmatched. This chain's CDR3 is CSVGQGQSNQPQHF. CDR3 coding DNA: TGCAGCGTCGGACAGGGGCAAAGCAATCAGCCCCAGCATTTT.

The chain combines TRBV10-1 with TRBJ2-2; D is uncertain. Looked up from germline, CDR1 is WNHNN and CDR2 is SYGVQD (reference sequence). The CDR3 loop spans 15 amino acids. V gave up 2 bases and J gave up 0 bases, with 7 bases separating them. CDR3 sequence reads: CASSEGSTNTGELFF. The CDR3 DNA is TGCGCCAGCAGTGAGGGCAGCACGAACACCGGGGAGCTGTTTTTT.

This clone was picked up one time. This chain uses TRBV7-2 with TRBJ2-1, with a tentative D call TRBD2 (6 bases). This CDR3 spans 15 amino acids. Per germline, CDR1 SGHTA and CDR2 FQGNSA. V was cut by 5 bases and J by 1 base, with 12 bases left in between. DNA for the CDR3: TGTGCCAGCAGCCCTCGGGGGAATTCCTACAATGAGCAGTTCTTC. This translates into CASSPRGNSYNEQFF.

The chain couples TRBV5-1 to TRBJ2-7; 8 positions match TRBD2. Trimming at V came to 0 bases and at J to 0 bases, leaving 5 bases not matched to a gene. Germline CDR1 and CDR2: SGHRS and YFSETQ. The CDR3 sequence is 16 residues long. For the CDR3, the DNA is TGCGCCAGCAGCTTGGCCATTGGACTAGCCTCCTACGAGCAGTACTTC. It translates to CASSLAIGLASYEQYF.

The CDR3 reads CASSLGAGGTGNEQFF. DNA for the CDR3: TGCGCCAGCAGCTTGGGGGCTGGCGGCACGGGAAATGAGCAGTTCTTC. The genes are TRBV5-1 and TRBJ2-1, with D possibly being TRBD2 (5 bases). Germline values: CDR1 SGHRS, CDR2 YFSETQ. The CDR3 sequence is 16 residues long. Trimming took 0 bases from V and 7 from J, leaving 17 bases between them.

The CDR3 DNA reads as TGTGCCTGGAGTGTGCCCCGACTAGCGGGAGGTCTTCCTACGTTTTACGAGCAGTACTTC. As protein: CAWSVPRLAGGLPTFYEQYF. The chain joins TRBV30 to TRBJ2-7; 13 positions match TRBD2. Germline V gives CDR1 GTSNPN, CDR2 SVGIG (reference sequence). The length of the CDR3 is 20 residues. The V and J ends lost 0 bases and 4 bases, in that order; junction bases with no gene match: 18.

The CDR3 DNA reads as TGTGCCTGGAGTGTCGGGATGGGTCAGCCCCAGCATTTT. Translating gives CAWSVGMGQPQHF. This chain links TRBV30 with TRBJ1-5; D gene ambiguous. The ends were cut back, 0 bases at V and 6 bases at J, with 9 bases in the middle. The germline V gene encodes CDR1 GTSNPN and CDR2 SVGIG (reference sequence). This CDR3 has 13 residues.

This clone was seen once. The chain has TRBV28 and TRBJ1-5, with D unresolved. The V gene's germline CDR1 is MDHEN and CDR2 SYDVKM. The CDR3 is made up of 14 amino acids. V lost 3 bases, J lost 6 bases, and 12 bases lay in between. CDR3 nucleotide sequence: TGTGCCAGCAGTTTCGGAGGGATCGGTCAGCCCCAGCATTTT. Translation: CASSFGGIGQPQHF.

The J gene is TRBJ2-1, the V gene TRBV5-4; no reliable D call. This CDR3 contains 15 residues. V was pared by 4 bases and J by 5 bases, with 16 bases between. The germline V gene has CDR1 SGHNT and CDR2 YYREEE (reference sequence). The CDR3 is CASSPGSLSNNEQFF. The CDR3 DNA reads TGTGCCAGCAGCCCTGGCAGCCTTTCCAACAATGAGCAGTTCTTC.

The chain carries TRBV5-3 and TRBJ1-5, with D uncertain. TRBV5-3 is noted as an ORF with a role that remains uncertain. The CDR3 is 17 amino acids. Between the trimmed V and J ends, which lost 0 bases and 3 bases, there was a span of 16 bases. CDR3: CARSLASVMTVNQPQHF. In nucleotides, the CDR3 is TGTGCCAGAAGCTTGGCCTCAGTGATGACGGTCAATCAGCCCCAGCATTTT.